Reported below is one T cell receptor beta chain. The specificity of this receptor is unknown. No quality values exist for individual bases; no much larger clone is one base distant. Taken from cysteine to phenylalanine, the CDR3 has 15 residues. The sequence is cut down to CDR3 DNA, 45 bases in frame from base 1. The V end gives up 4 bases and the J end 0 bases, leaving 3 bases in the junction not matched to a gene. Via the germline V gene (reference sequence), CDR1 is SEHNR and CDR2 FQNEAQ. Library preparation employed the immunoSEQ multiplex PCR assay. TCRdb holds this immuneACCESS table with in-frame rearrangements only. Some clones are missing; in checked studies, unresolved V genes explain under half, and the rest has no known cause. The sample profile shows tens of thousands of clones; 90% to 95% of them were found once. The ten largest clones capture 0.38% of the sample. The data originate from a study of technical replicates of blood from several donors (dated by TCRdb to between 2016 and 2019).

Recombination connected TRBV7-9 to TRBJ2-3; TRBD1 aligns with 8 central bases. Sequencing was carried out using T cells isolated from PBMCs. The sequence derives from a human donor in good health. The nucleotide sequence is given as TGTGCCAGCAGCTCCGGGACAGGTAGCACAGATACGCAGTATTTT. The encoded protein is CASSSGTGSTDTQYF.